This T cell receptor (beta chain) was captured in a study of T-cell reconstitution after alpha-beta-depleted transplantation in children. The library targeted TCRbeta and was prepared with unique molecular identifiers. TCRdb processed the PCR reads anew with MiXCR; each CDR3 protein has one entry. The data contain more than 450,000 distinct CDR3 sequences, 18% of them singletons. After removal of 4 bases from V and 6 bases from J, the junction contained 12 bases not matched to a gene. Per germline, CDR1 SGHKS and CDR2 YYEKEE (reference sequence). CDR3 length equals 15 residues. V and J are TRBV5-5 and TRBJ2-7; 8 positions agree with TRBD1. The TCR was taken from a human donor who donated a stem cell graft to a child with acute lymphoblastic leukemia. Sequenced here: PBMCs from the stem cell graft donor, sampled from the stem cell graft. This chain's CDR3 is CASSPSTGDFGEQYF. CDR3 in DNA: TGTGCCAGCAGCCCTTCGACAGGGGATTTCGGCGAGCAGTACTTC.